This T cell receptor (beta chain) is from a study of cytotoxic CD8 clonotypes in ibrutinib-treated CLL. Looking at the study overall: Among patients, around 25 responded partially and 2 completely; about 14 then stayed remitted and some twelve progressed after median 68 months.

Germline V gene lookup returns CDR1 SGHDT and CDR2 YYEEEE. V shed 6 bases and J 13 bases; nucleotides not matched to a gene: 12. The CDR3 totals 14 residues. Data came from immunoSEQ multiplex PCR; TCRdb stores just in-frame clones and leaves some out. The sample contains around 300,000 clones, 80% of which appear only once. The receptor's source is a human donor with chronic lymphocytic leukemia. The sequencing here drew on PBMCs, taken before ibrutinib treatment. The V call is TRBV5-6, the J call TRBJ2-5, with 13 bases identical to TRBD2. CDR3 bases: TGTGCCAGCAATACCGGACTAGCGGGAGTATCTCCGTACTTC. Translation gives CASNTGLAGVSPYF.